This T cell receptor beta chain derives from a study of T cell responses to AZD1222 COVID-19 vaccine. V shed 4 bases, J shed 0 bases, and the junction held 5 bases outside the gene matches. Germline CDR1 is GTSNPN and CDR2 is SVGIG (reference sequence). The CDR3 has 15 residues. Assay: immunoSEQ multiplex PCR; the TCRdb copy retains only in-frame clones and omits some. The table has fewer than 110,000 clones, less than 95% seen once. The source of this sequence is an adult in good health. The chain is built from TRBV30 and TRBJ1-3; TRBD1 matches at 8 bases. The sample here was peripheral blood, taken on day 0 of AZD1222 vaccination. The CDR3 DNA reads TGTGCCTGGAACGGACAGGGATCCTCTGGAAACACCATATATTTT. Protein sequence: CAWNGQGSSGNTIYF.